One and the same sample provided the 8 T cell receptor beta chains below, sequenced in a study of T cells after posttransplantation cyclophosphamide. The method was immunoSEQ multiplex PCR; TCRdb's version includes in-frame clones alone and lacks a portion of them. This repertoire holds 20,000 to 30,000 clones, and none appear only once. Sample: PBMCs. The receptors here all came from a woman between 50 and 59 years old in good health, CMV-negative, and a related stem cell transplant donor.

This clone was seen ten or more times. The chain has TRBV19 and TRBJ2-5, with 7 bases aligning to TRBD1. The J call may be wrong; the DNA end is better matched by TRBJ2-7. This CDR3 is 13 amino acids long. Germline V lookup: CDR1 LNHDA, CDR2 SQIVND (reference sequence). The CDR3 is CASSSRGFDEQYF. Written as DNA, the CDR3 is TGTGCCAGTAGTAGCAGGGGGTTCGACGAGCAGTACTTC.

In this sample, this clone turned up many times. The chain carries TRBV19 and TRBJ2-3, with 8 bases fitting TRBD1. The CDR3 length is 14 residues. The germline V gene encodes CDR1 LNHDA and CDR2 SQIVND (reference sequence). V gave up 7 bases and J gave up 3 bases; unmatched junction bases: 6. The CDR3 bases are TGTGCCAGTACCACAGGACAGGGAACAGATACGCAGTATTTT. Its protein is CASTTGQGTDTQYF.

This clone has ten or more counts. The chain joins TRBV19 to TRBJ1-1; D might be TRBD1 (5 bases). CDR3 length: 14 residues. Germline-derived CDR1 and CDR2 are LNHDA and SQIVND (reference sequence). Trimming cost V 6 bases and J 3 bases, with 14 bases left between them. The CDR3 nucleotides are TGTGCCAGTAGATTGCGGGGCCCCGACACTGAAGCTTTCTTT. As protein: CASRLRGPDTEAFF. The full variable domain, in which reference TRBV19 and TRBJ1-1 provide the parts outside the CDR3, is DGGITQSPKYLFRKEGQNVTLSCEQNLNHDAMYWYRQDPGQGLRLIYYSQIVNDFQKGDIAEGYSVSREKKESFPLTVTSAQKNPTAFYLCASRLRGPDTEAFFGQGTRLTVV.

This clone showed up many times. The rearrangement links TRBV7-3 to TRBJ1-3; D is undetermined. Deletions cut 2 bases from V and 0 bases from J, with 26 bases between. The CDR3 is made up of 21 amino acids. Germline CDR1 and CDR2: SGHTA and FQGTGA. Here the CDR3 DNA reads TGTGCCAGCAGCTTAGTGATCCGCGGAGGGAGGGCCACTCTCTCTGGAAACACCATATATTTT. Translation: CASSLVIRGGRATLSGNTIYF.

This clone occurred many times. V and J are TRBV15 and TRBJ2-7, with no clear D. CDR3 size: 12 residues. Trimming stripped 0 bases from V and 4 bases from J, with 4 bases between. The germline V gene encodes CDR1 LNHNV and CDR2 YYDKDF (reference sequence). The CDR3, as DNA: TGTGCCACCAGCAGAGACCTATACGAGCAGTACTTC. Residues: CATSRDLYEQYF.

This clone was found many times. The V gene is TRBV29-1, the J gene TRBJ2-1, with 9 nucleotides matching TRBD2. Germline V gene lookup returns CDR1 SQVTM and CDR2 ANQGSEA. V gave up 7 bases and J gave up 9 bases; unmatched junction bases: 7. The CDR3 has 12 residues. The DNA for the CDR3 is TGCAGCGCTACGCGGGGGGGCTCTGAGCAGTTCTTC. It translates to CSATRGGSEQFF.

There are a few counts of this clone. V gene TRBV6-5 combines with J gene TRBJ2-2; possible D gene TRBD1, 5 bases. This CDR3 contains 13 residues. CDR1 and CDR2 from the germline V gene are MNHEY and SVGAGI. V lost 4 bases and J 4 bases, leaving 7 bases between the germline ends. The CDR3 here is CASSLGVTGELFF. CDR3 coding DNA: TGTGCCAGCAGTTTAGGGGTCACCGGGGAGCTGTTTTTT.

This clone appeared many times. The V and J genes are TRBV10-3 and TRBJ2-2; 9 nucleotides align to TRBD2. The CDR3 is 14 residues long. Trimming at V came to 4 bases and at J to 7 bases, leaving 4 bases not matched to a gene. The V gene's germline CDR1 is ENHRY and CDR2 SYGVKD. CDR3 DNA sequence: TGTGCCATCAGTGTAGCGGGAGCAGTCGGGGAGCTGTTTTTT. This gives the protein CAISVAGAVGELFF.